Listed here are 29 T cell receptor beta chains from one sample, sequenced in a study of memory CD4+ T cells and cytomegalovirus serostatus. The sort gate was single viable CD3+CD4+CD8-CD45RO+ cells for memory CD4+ T cells. Sequenced by immunoSEQ multiplex PCR; TCRdb stores in-frame clones only, minus some. The repertoire consists of fewer than 35,000 clones, with about four fifths occurring once and the leading ten covering 0.68%. The sequenced sample consisted of memory CD4+ T cells from blood. The receptors come from an adult in good health and CMV-seronegative.

This chain connects TRBV7-3 to TRBJ2-2; 9 bases are shared with TRBD2. With V trimmed by 9 bases and J by 0 bases, 2 bases remained unmatched. The CDR3 runs 14 residues. The germline V gene has CDR1 SGHTA and CDR2 FQGTGA. CDR3: CASSSGANTGELFF. The CDR3 coding sequence is TGTGCCAGTTCTAGCGGGGCGAACACCGGGGAGCTGTTTTTT.

This clone came up a few times. As DNA, the CDR3 is TGCGCCAGCAGCTCTGCAGGGGACTATGGCTACACCTTC. Translation: CASSSAGDYGYTF. The chain is built from TRBV5-1 and TRBJ1-2, with D possibly TRBD1 on 6 matching bases. The ends were cut back, 3 bases at V and 3 bases at J, with 9 bases in the middle. This CDR3 region has 13 residues. Germline V CDR1 and CDR2: SGHRS, YFSETQ.

There are a few counts of this clone. The gene calls are TRBV29-1 and TRBJ1-2; no definite D call. Trimming took 6 bases from V and 6 from J, leaving 8 bases between them. Germline assignment: CDR1 SQVTM and CDR2 ANQGSEA. CDR3 length: 10 amino acids. In DNA form, the CDR3 reads TGCAGCGTCCAGTCGGATGGCTACACCTTC. This codes for CSVQSDGYTF.

This chain joins TRBV5-6 and TRBJ2-5, with D uncertain. CDR1 SGHDT and CDR2 YYEEEE come from the germline V gene. V lost 5 bases, J lost 5 bases, and 25 bases lay in between. This CDR3 spans 17 amino acids. The CDR3 is CASSQNLRLDGQETQYF. CDR3 DNA: TGTGCCAGCAGTCAGAACCTGAGACTGGACGGTCAGGAGACCCAGTACTTC.

This clone has only one observation. The rearrangement links TRBV4-1 to TRBJ2-1; 7 nucleotides agree with TRBD2. The CDR3 contains 17 residues. Germline V gene lookup returns CDR1 MGHRA and CDR2 YSYEKL. V trimming: 1 base; J trimming: 0 bases; junction bases outside the gene matches: 6. CDR3 nucleotide sequence: TGCGCCAGCAGCCAAGCAGCCGGGGGGATCTCCTACAATGAGCAGTTCTTC. It is translated as CASSQAAGGISYNEQFF.

The CDR3: CASSQFSDRGAEAFF. DNA for the CDR3: TGCGCCAGCAGCCAATTTAGTGACAGGGGGGCTGAAGCTTTCTTT. This chain links TRBV4-1 with TRBJ1-1; 9 bases line up with TRBD1. This CDR3 is 15 amino acids long. In germline, CDR1 is MGHRA, CDR2 YSYEKL. V trimming: 2 bases; J trimming: 6 bases; junction bases outside the gene matches: 7.

V and J are TRBV4-2 and TRBJ1-1, with 9 bases aligning to TRBD1. This CDR3 has 13 amino acids. The ends lost 6 bases at V and 4 bases at J; junction bases unmatched: 3. Per germline, CDR1 LGHNA and CDR2 YNFKEQ. The CDR3 protein is CASRGQGITEAFF. The CDR3 DNA follows: TGTGCCAGCAGAGGACAGGGGATCACTGAAGCTTTCTTT.

The J gene is TRBJ2-5, the V gene TRBV19, with D unclear. V was shortened by 5 bases and J by 5 bases, with 9 bases between the two germline ends. The CDR3 consists of 12 residues. CDR1 and CDR2 from the germline V gene are LNHDA and SQIVND (reference sequence). As DNA, the CDR3 is TGTGCCAGTAGTTCGTTTGGGGAGACCCAGTACTTC. It encodes CASSSFGETQYF.

This clone was counted a single time. The chain uses TRBV19 and TRBJ2-6, with D unresolved. The CDR3 has 13 amino acids. Germline lookup yields CDR1 LNHDA and CDR2 SQIVND (reference sequence). Trimming took 8 bases from V and 2 from J, leaving 7 bases between them. The DNA of the CDR3 is TGTGCCAGTGAATTTACTGGGGCCAACGTCCTGACTTTC. Protein: CASEFTGANVLTF. The full variable domain, rest sourced from reference TRBV19 and TRBJ2-6, is DGGITQSPKYLFRKEGQNVTLSCEQNLNHDAMYWYRQDPGQGLRLIYYSQIVNDFQKGDIAEGYSVSREKKESFPLTVTSAQKNPTAFYLCASEFTGANVLTFGAGSRLTVL.

The chain is built from TRBV19 and TRBJ1-1; possibly TRBD1 for D (6 bases). This CDR3 spans 14 amino acids. The germline V gene encodes CDR1 LNHDA and CDR2 SQIVND (reference sequence). Trimming took 6 bases from V and 4 from J, leaving 15 bases between them. The CDR3 is CASSPTGQSTEAFF. The CDR3 region has the DNA TGTGCCAGTAGCCCGACAGGTCAGTCCACTGAAGCTTTCTTT.

The chain joins TRBV5-5 to TRBJ1-4, with D unresolved. V dropped 6 bases and J dropped 7 bases, with 16 bases sitting between them. The CDR3 totals 14 residues. Germline CDR1 is SGHKS and CDR2 is YYEKEE (reference sequence). The CDR3 DNA reads TGTGCCAGCATCATAGACCTCTCGAGTGAAAAACTGTTTTTT. This sequence encodes CASIIDLSSEKLFF.

This chain uses TRBV5-1 with TRBJ2-5, with a weak D call TRBD1 (6 bases). The CDR3 spans 13 residues. CDR1 and CDR2 from the germline V gene are SGHRS and YFSETQ. The V end was cut by 5 bases, the J end by 4 bases, with 12 bases between. CDR3 in amino acids: CASRRDNGETQYF. In DNA form, the CDR3 reads TGCGCCAGCAGACGGGACAACGGAGAGACCCAGTACTTC. Full variable domain (missing parts from reference TRBV5-1 and TRBJ2-5): KAGVTQTPRYLIKTRGQQVTLSCSPISGHRSVSWYQQTPGQGLQFLFEYFSETQRNKGNFPGRFSGRQFSNSRSEMNVSTLELGDSALYLCASRRDNGETQYFGPGTRLLVL.

V gene TRBV6-6 combines with J gene TRBJ2-7; 12 bases fit TRBD2. Germline V gene sequence: CDR1 MNHNY, CDR2 SVGAGI (reference sequence). The CDR3 totals 15 residues. The junction had 7 bases not matched to a gene; V was cut back by 7 bases and J by 3 bases. The CDR3 here is CASIPGTSGFYEQYF. The CDR3 DNA reads TGTGCCAGCATTCCCGGGACTAGCGGGTTCTACGAGCAGTACTTC.

This clone was observed a single time. The V and J genes are TRBV27 and TRBJ2-1, with 8 bases matching TRBD2. V trimming: 8 bases; J trimming: 0 bases; junction bases outside the gene matches: 12. The CDR3 contains 17 residues. CDR1 is MNHEY and CDR2 is SMNVEV in the germline V gene (reference sequence). Here the CDR3 DNA reads TGTGCCAGCGGGCTGCCGAAGCGGGGGAGCTCCTACAATGAGCAGTTCTTC. Residues: CASGLPKRGSSYNEQFF.

This clone has just one count. This chain connects TRBV5-4 to TRBJ2-7; 7 bases are a match to TRBD1. Germline lookup yields CDR1 SGHNT and CDR2 YYREEE (reference sequence). This CDR3 region has 12 residues. Unmatched junction bases numbered 0, after V lost 0 bases and J lost 6 bases. DNA for the CDR3: TGTGCCAGCAGCTTGGACAGGGGCGAGCAGTACTTC. This sequence encodes CASSLDRGEQYF. The full variable domain, in which reference TRBV5-4 and TRBJ2-7 provide the parts outside the CDR3, is ETGVTQSPTHLIKTRGQQVTLRCSSQSGHNTVSWYQQALGQGPQFIFQYYREEENGRGNFPPRFSGLQFPNYSSELNVNALELDDSALYLCASSLDRGEQYFGPGTRLTVT.

J is TRBJ2-7 and V is TRBV6-1; the D gene is possibly TRBD1 (5 bases). CDR3 length: 14 amino acids. CDR1 is MNHNS, CDR2 SASEGT, per germline. The V and J ends lost 1 base and 6 bases respectively, with 13 bases between them. The CDR3, as DNA: TGTGCCAGCAGTGAAGGTGGGGCACTCCTCGAGCAGTACTTC. Amino acid sequence: CASSEGGALLEQYF.

J is TRBJ2-7 and V is TRBV25-1, with TRBD2 identical over 8 bases. The CDR3 totals 16 residues. CDR1 is MGHDK and CDR2 is SYGVNS in the germline V gene. With 4 bases clipped from V and 3 bases from J, the junction kept 11 bases outside the gene matches. The DNA of the CDR3 is TGTGCCAGCAGTGCGGCGGGGGGCTTACTCAACTACGAGCAGTACTTC. Translating it yields CASSAAGGLLNYEQYF.

The chain carries TRBV10-3 and TRBJ1-2; no definite D call. CDR1 ENHRY and CDR2 SYGVKD come from the germline V gene. The V and J ends lost 0 bases and 1 base respectively, with 12 bases between them. The length of the CDR3 is 16 residues. The chain's CDR3 is CAISESGGVVNYGYTF. In nucleotides, the CDR3 is TGTGCCATCAGTGAGTCTGGCGGGGTTGTTAACTATGGCTACACCTTC.

The table lists this clone with a count of one. This chain links TRBV14 with TRBJ1-2, with 7 bases that match TRBD1. Looked up from germline, CDR1 is SGHDN and CDR2 is FVKESK. This CDR3 is built from 15 residues. J lost 7 bases, V lost 5 bases, and 13 bases had no gene match. CDR3 in DNA: TGTGCCAGCAGCTCGAGTAGGGGGCGTTGGCGTGGCTACACCTTC. Its protein is CASSSSRGRWRGYTF.

This clone was seen only once. The rearrangement links TRBV19 to TRBJ1-1; D might be TRBD1 (5 bases). This CDR3 is 15 amino acids long. Germline V CDR1 and CDR2: LNHDA, SQIVND (reference sequence). With 1 base removed from V and 5 bases from J, the gap between germline ends came to 14 bases. In nucleotides, the CDR3 is TGTGCCAGTAGTATAGGAACCAGGGTGGGGACTGAAGCTTTCTTT. This encodes CASSIGTRVGTEAFF.

In this sample, this clone turned up a few times. The chain joins TRBV11-3 to TRBJ1-1, with unresolved D. V lost 0 bases and J lost 11, with 10 bases in between. The CDR3 sequence is 12 residues long. CDR1 SGHNT and CDR2 YENEEA come from the germline V gene. CDR3 loop: CASSLDRGPAFF. The CDR3, as DNA: TGTGCCAGCAGCTTAGATCGTGGTCCGGCTTTCTTT.

This clone was seen only a few times. The V call is TRBV2, the J call TRBJ2-1; 8 bases align to TRBD1. The V and J ends lost 8 bases and 0 bases, in that order; junction bases with no gene match: 3. The CDR3 has 14 residues. The V gene's germline CDR1 is SNHLY and CDR2 FYNNEI. CDR3 sequence: CASEQGVSYNEQFF. The CDR3 DNA reads TGTGCCAGCGAACAGGGGGTCTCCTACAATGAGCAGTTCTTC.

V usage is TRBV25-1 and J usage is TRBJ2-7; D is undetermined. The V end was cut by 3 bases, the J end by 7 bases, with 13 bases between. The CDR3 spans 13 residues. Germline CDR1 and CDR2: MGHDK and SYGVNS. CDR3 DNA: TGTGCCAGCAGTGACCACCTGCTAGGAGAGCAGTACTTC. Translation: CASSDHLLGEQYF.

The V and J genes are TRBV5-6 and TRBJ2-5; tentative D call: TRBD2 (7 bases). CDR3 length: 17 amino acids. Deletions cut 2 bases from V and 4 bases from J, with 21 bases between. Germline V CDR1 and CDR2: SGHDT, YYEEEE. The CDR3 DNA reads as TGTGCCAGCAGCTTACCTTCTCGGAGGGGGGGAGTAGAGACCCAGTACTTC. It encodes CASSLPSRRGGVETQYF.

V is TRBV9 and J is TRBJ2-7, with D possibly TRBD2 on 5 matching bases. Germline-derived CDR1 and CDR2 are SGDLS and YYNGEE. V lost 2 bases, J lost 5 bases, and 14 bases lay in between. The length of the CDR3 is 14 residues. The CDR3: CASSVRWETHEQYF. CDR3 DNA sequence: TGTGCCAGCAGCGTTCGGTGGGAGACTCACGAGCAGTACTTC.

The CDR3 loop is CASSARARDTEAFF. Written as DNA, the CDR3 is TGTGCCAGCAGTGCTCGGGCGAGGGACACTGAAGCTTTCTTT. The rearrangement uses TRBV6-1 and TRBJ1-1; D is undetermined. CDR1 is MNHNS and CDR2 is SASEGT in the germline V gene. V was trimmed by 4 bases and J by 3 bases, leaving 12 bases between them. The CDR3 runs 14 residues.

J is TRBJ2-1 and V is TRBV6-6; 10 bases line up with TRBD1. The CDR3 length is 15 residues. With V trimmed by 6 bases and J by 5 bases, 7 bases remained unmatched. Germline values: CDR1 MNHNY, CDR2 SVGAGI (reference sequence). This chain's CDR3 is CASSPGTGVNNEQFF. Here the CDR3 DNA reads TGTGCCAGCAGCCCCGGGACAGGGGTCAACAATGAGCAGTTCTTC.

The genes are TRBV19 and TRBJ1-5, with 9 bases fitting TRBD1. Germline CDR1 reads LNHDA; CDR2 reads SQIVND (reference sequence). CDR3 length: 15 residues. V trimming: 6 bases; J trimming: 7 bases; junction bases outside the gene matches: 10. In DNA form, the CDR3 reads TGTGCCAGTAGCCCAACAGGGGGCGCGGGGCAGCCCCAGCATTTT. Protein product: CASSPTGGAGQPQHF.

The chain combines TRBV7-2 with TRBJ1-1; the D gene is possibly TRBD1 (6 bases). There are 13 residues in the CDR3. Germline-derived CDR1 and CDR2 are SGHTA and FQGNSA. V dropped 5 bases and J dropped 1 base, with 8 bases sitting between them. Here the CDR3 reads CASSRDTNTEAFF. In DNA, the CDR3 is TGTGCCAGCAGCCGGGACACGAACACTGAAGCTTTCTTT.